A single sample gave rise to the 9 T cell receptor beta chains below, sequenced in a study of OX40 agonist ivuxolimab in advanced cancers. The repertoire was sequenced with immunoSEQ multiplex PCR; TCRdb's copy has only in-frame clones and lacks some. The repertoire consists of under 100,000 clones, with 84% occurring once and the leading ten covering roughly 0.5%. Here the sequenced sample was CD4+ or CD8+ T cells sorted from blood, taken in a trial of the OX40 agonist ivuxolimab. Source of these receptors: an adult with an advanced solid tumor such as melanoma, head and neck, liver or kidney cancer.

The chain is built from TRBV5-5 and TRBJ1-1; 7 nucleotides align to TRBD1. This CDR3 contains 14 residues. The germline gives CDR1 SGHKS, CDR2 YYEKEE (reference sequence). V was pared by 4 bases and J by 1 base, with 4 bases of the junction left unmatched. The CDR3 protein is CASSGGTANTEAFF. The CDR3 nucleotides are TGTGCCAGCAGCGGAGGGACAGCGAACACTGAAGCTTTCTTT.

This chain uses TRBV7-2 with TRBJ1-6; D is unresolved. The CDR3 is 16 residues long. V was clipped by 3 bases and J by 9 bases, with 18 bases between them. Germline CDR1 is SGHTA and CDR2 is FQGNSA. The CDR3 coding sequence is TGTGCCAGCAGCTTCGTAGCCAGCCGGGTGGGTTCACCCCTCCACTTT. Amino acids: CASSFVASRVGSPLHF. The whole variable domain, remainder taken from reference TRBV7-2 and TRBJ1-6, is GAGVSQSPSNKVTEKGKDVELRCDPISGHTALYWYRQSLGQGLEFLIYFQGNSAPDKSGLPSDRFSAERTGGSVSTLTIQRTQQEDSAVYLCASSFVASRVGSPLHFGNGTRLTVT.

This clone was observed a handful of times. V is TRBV27 and J is TRBJ2-7; D call uncertain. V was pared by 0 bases and J by 0 bases, with 6 bases between. The germline CDR1 and CDR2 sequences are MNHEY and SMNVEV (reference sequence). This CDR3 spans 14 amino acids. CDR3 in amino acids: CASSLSLVSYEQYF. The CDR3 nucleotides read TGTGCCAGCAGTTTATCTCTTGTCTCCTACGAGCAGTACTTC.

This clone was counted a few times. The chain recombines TRBV5-1 with TRBJ2-1; D is uncertain. Per germline, CDR1 SGHRS and CDR2 YFSETQ. Trimming took off 4 bases at V and 11 bases at J, with 19 bases between the two ends. This CDR3 region has 14 residues. DNA of the CDR3: TGCGCCAGCAGCAGTTCGGTTTATGATCCCAAGCAGTTCTTC. It is translated as CASSSSVYDPKQFF.

This chain joins TRBV5-4 and TRBJ2-5, with D perhaps matching TRBD1 or TRBD2 (6 bases each). Germline CDR1 and CDR2: SGHNT and YYREEE (reference sequence). The CDR3 has 17 amino acids. The V and J ends lost 6 bases and 4 bases respectively, with 25 bases between them. The CDR3 DNA reads as TGTGCCAGCACCTACCTTTTACGTGGGGGGCCAGGAGAGACCCAGTACTTC. Translated, it gives CASTYLLRGGPGETQYF.

The chain joins TRBV28 to TRBJ2-1, with D maybe TRBD2 (5 bases). The germline V gene has CDR1 MDHEN and CDR2 SYDVKM. The CDR3 runs 14 residues. Trimming cost V 9 bases and J 3 bases, with 15 bases left between them. The DNA for the CDR3 is TGTGCCAGTCTGACTAACCGTCACTACAATGAGCAGTTCTTC. This sequence encodes CASLTNRHYNEQFF.

There are a few counts of this clone. The chain couples TRBV6-5 to TRBJ1-6; D ambiguous. This CDR3 spans 15 amino acids. Trimming removed 0 bases from V and 7 bases from J, with 10 bases in between. Germline V gene lookup returns CDR1 MNHEY and CDR2 SVGAGI. The CDR3 bases are TGTGCCAGCAGTTACTCGCCGGAGGAAAATTCACCCCTCCACTTT. This gives the protein CASSYSPEENSPLHF.

The rearrangement joins TRBV28 to TRBJ1-6; D unresolved. CDR3 size: 15 residues. Germline V gene sequence: CDR1 MDHEN, CDR2 SYDVKM. V dropped 3 bases and J dropped 3 bases, with 9 bases sitting between them. In DNA form, the CDR3 reads TGTGCCAGCAGTTTTGTCGGAAACTATAATTCACCCCTCCACTTT. Its translation is CASSFVGNYNSPLHF.

J is TRBJ2-3 and V is TRBV19, with a weak D call TRBD2 (6 bases). The CDR3 has 17 amino acids. Germline V gene data show CDR1 as LNHDA and CDR2 as SQIVND (reference sequence). Trimming shortened V by 4 bases and J by 1 base, and 18 bases separated the two germline ends. CDR3 DNA: TGTGCCAGTAGTACGGTGCGGGGCCCAGAGCGCACAGATACGCAGTATTTT. Its protein product is CASSTVRGPERTDTQYF.